The rows below give T cell receptor beta chains drawn from one sample of a study of T cell responses to AZD1222 COVID-19 vaccine. Assay used: immunoSEQ multiplex PCR; TCRdb lists only in-frame clones, some missing. This table has 80,000 or so clones, 70% to 90% appearing once. The starting material was peripheral blood, obtained 28 days after the second AZD1222 dose. Every receptor here comes from an adult who received the AZD1222 COVID-19 vaccine. Each CDR3 is given with its conserved first and last residue. D genes are given only for firm matches.

j_call: TRBJ1-2
d_call: NA
v_call: TRBV11-2
cdr3_aa: CASSRGSLGYTF
cdr3_nt: TGTGCCAGCAGTAGGGGTTCCCTTGGCTACACCTTC

j_call: TRBJ2-7
d_call: TRBD1
v_call: TRBV11-2
cdr3_aa: CASSRHRGSISEQYF
cdr3_nt: TGTGCCAGCAGCAGACACAGGGGTTCGATCTCCGAGCAGTACTTC

j_call: TRBJ2-7
d_call: NA
v_call: TRBV7-6
cdr3_aa: CASSSSELGGRYEQYF
cdr3_nt: TGTGCCAGCAGCTCCAGCGAGTTGGGGGGCCGGTACGAGCAGTACTTC

j_call: TRBJ2-5
d_call: NA
v_call: TRBV12-3/TRBV12-4
cdr3_aa: CASSWAGETQYF
cdr3_nt: TGTGCCAGCAGCTGGGCTGGCGAGACCCAGTACTTC

j_call: TRBJ2-7
d_call: NA
v_call: TRBV23-1
cdr3_aa: CASSRGRDSYEQYF
cdr3_nt: TGCGCCAGCAGTCGGGGCAGGGATTCCTACGAGCAGTACTTC

j_call: TRBJ2-7
d_call: NA
v_call: TRBV11-3
cdr3_aa: CASSLKGAVTYEQYF
cdr3_nt: TGTGCCAGCAGCTTAAAAGGAGCAGTCACCTACGAGCAGTACTTC

j_call: TRBJ2-3
d_call: NA
v_call: TRBV6-5
cdr3_aa: CASSYFDRTDTQYF
cdr3_nt: TGTGCCAGCAGTTACTTTGACAGGACAGATACGCAGTATTTT

j_call: TRBJ1-4
d_call: NA
v_call: TRBV28
cdr3_aa: CASSLSIGNGGEKLFF
cdr3_nt: TGTGCCAGCAGTTTATCAATCGGTAATGGGGGTGAAAAACTGTTTTTT

j_call: TRBJ1-2
d_call: NA
v_call: TRBV20-1
cdr3_aa: CSARVGSGYTF
cdr3_nt: TGCAGTGCTAGAGTAGGATCCGGCTACACCTTC

j_call: TRBJ1-2
d_call: NA
v_call: TRBV28
cdr3_aa: CASRAGGYGYTF
cdr3_nt: TGTGCCAGCAGGGCTGGTGGCTATGGCTACACCTTC